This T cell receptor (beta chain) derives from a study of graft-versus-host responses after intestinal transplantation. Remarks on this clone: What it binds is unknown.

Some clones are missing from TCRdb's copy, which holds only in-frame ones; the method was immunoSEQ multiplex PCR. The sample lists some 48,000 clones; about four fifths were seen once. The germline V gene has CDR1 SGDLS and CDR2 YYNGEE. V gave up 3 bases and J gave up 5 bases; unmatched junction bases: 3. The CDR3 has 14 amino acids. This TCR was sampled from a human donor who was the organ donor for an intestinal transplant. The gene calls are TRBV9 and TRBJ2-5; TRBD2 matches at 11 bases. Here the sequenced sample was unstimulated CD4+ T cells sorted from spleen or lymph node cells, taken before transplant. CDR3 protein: CASSDRLAGETQYF. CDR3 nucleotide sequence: TGTGCCAGCAGCGACCGACTAGCGGGGGAGACCCAGTACTTC. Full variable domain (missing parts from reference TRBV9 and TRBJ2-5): DSGVTQTPKHLITATGQRVTLRCSPRSGDLSVYWYQQSLDQGLQFLIQYYNGEERAKGNILERFSAQQFPDLHSELNLSSLELGDSALYFCASSDRLAGETQYFGPGTRLLVL.